The source of this T cell receptor beta chain is a study of T cell repertoires in cytomegalovirus infection. Across the study: An indication of both CMV infection and matching HLA type came from public TCR beta signatures.

This clonotype was observed a handful of times. Its antigen is currently unknown. With a much larger clone just one base away, this may be a read error. MiXCR, applied by TCRdb to the reads, yields one record per CDR3 protein. The profile shows fewer than 1,000,000 distinct CDR3 sequences, about a third of them singletons. The CDR3 covers 13 residues. This clonotype originated in a human donor in good health (CMV status not recorded). Some clones in this sample may be carry-over from other donors' samples. The rearrangement joins TRBV12-3 or TRBV12-4 to TRBJ1-2; D is ambiguous. The material was cultured CD8+ T cells from PBMCs, obtained from culture after CMV antigen stimulation. CDR3 loop: CANSFNNNYGYTF. The CDR3 DNA sequence: TGTGCCAACAGTTTTAACAACAACTATGGCTACACCTTC.